The rows below give T cell receptor beta chains drawn from one sample of a study of T cells in localized non-small cell lung cancer. TCRdb keeps only in-frame clones here, not all; method: immunoSEQ multiplex PCR. Seen here are over a thousand clones, under 35% observed once, and the top ten hold approximately 20%. Specimen: normal lung tissue next to the tumor, collected before any cancer treatment. The receptor source for this set is a male donor aged 60 or older with stage I squamous cell lung carcinoma. Each CDR3 is given with its conserved first and last residue. Fields, in order: CDR3 DNA, CDR3 protein, V gene, D gene, clone size, J gene. The D gene is left open where the match is weak. Not all rows give a size; the values are once, few, many and, for expanded clones, a class.

CDR3 DNA: TGCGCCAGCAGCGAAGAGGGGGCGTGGGCCAACGTCCTGACTTTC; CDR3 protein: CASSEEGAWANVLTF; V gene: TRBV5-1; D gene: TRBD1; clone size: .; J gene: TRBJ2-6
CDR3 DNA: TGTGCCAGCAGCCGGACCGCAAACACTGAAGCTTTCTTT; CDR3 protein: CASSRTANTEAFF; V gene: TRBV2; D gene: .; clone size: .; J gene: TRBJ1-1
CDR3 DNA: TGTGCCAGCAGTTACTCGGAACAGGGCTACGAGCAGTACTTC; CDR3 protein: CASSYSEQGYEQYF; V gene: TRBV6-4; D gene: .; clone size: .; J gene: TRBJ2-7
CDR3 DNA: TGTGCCAGCAGCTTAGATGGTCCGTTAGACACCATATATTTT; CDR3 protein: CASSLDGPLDTIYF; V gene: TRBV11-3; D gene: .; clone size: few; J gene: TRBJ1-3
CDR3 DNA: TGTGCCTGGAAGGGGGATAGGACGGAGCAGTTCTTC; CDR3 protein: CAWKGDRTEQFF; V gene: TRBV30; D gene: .; clone size: once; J gene: TRBJ2-1
CDR3 DNA: TGTGCCAGCAGCCTTTTAGCGGGGACGGGAGAGACCCAGTACTTC; CDR3 protein: CASSLLAGTGETQYF; V gene: TRBV14; D gene: TRBD2; clone size: .; J gene: TRBJ2-5
CDR3 DNA: TGTGCCAGCAGCGTAGGTCGCGGAAGCTCCTACGAGCAGTACTTC; CDR3 protein: CASSVGRGSSYEQYF; V gene: TRBV9; D gene: .; clone size: few; J gene: TRBJ2-7
CDR3 DNA: TGTGCCAGCAGCTTAGTGGCCGGGACAGCCTTCTACGAGCAGTACTTC; CDR3 protein: CASSLVAGTAFYEQYF; V gene: TRBV11-3; D gene: TRBD1; clone size: .; J gene: TRBJ2-7
CDR3 DNA: TGTGCCAGCAGCTTGGGACAGGAAACCTACGAGCAGTACTTC; CDR3 protein: CASSLGQETYEQYF; V gene: TRBV11-3; D gene: TRBD1; clone size: few; J gene: TRBJ2-7
CDR3 DNA: TGTGCCATCAGTAGTGGTACCACCGGGGAGCTGTTTTTT; CDR3 protein: CAISSGTTGELFF; V gene: TRBV6-8; D gene: .; clone size: few; J gene: TRBJ2-2
CDR3 DNA: TGCAGCGTTGGTGGGGGACCGAACACTGAAGCTTTCTTT; CDR3 protein: CSVGGGPNTEAFF; V gene: TRBV29-1; D gene: .; clone size: .; J gene: TRBJ1-1
CDR3 DNA: TGTGCCAGTAGTATACTAGCGGGAGTGACGCAGTATTTT; CDR3 protein: CASSILAGVTQYF; V gene: TRBV19; D gene: TRBD2; clone size: few; J gene: TRBJ2-3
CDR3 DNA: TGTGCCAGTAGCAATTCCCCCGACTTTGGGTGGTCAGGGGAGACCCAGTACTTC; CDR3 protein: CASSNSPDFGWSGETQYF; V gene: TRBV19; D gene: .; clone size: .; J gene: TRBJ2-5
CDR3 DNA: TGTGCCAGTAGTCCCGGGGGGCGGGGCAACCGGGAGACCCAGTACTTC; CDR3 protein: CASSPGGRGNRETQYF; V gene: TRBV19; D gene: .; clone size: .; J gene: TRBJ2-5
CDR3 DNA: TGTGCCAGCTCATGGACCTCGCGCCTGAACACCGGGGAGCTGTTTTTT; CDR3 protein: CASSWTSRLNTGELFF; V gene: TRBV18; D gene: .; clone size: .; J gene: TRBJ2-2
CDR3 DNA: TGTGCCACCAGCAGAGTAGTGGGGGGCACTGAAGCTTTCTTT; CDR3 protein: CATSRVVGGTEAFF; V gene: TRBV15; D gene: .; clone size: large; J gene: TRBJ1-1
CDR3 DNA: TGTGCCAGCAGTGATCTTAGGGTTGGGGAGCAGTACTTC; CDR3 protein: CASSDLRVGEQYF; V gene: TRBV9; D gene: .; clone size: .; J gene: TRBJ2-7